This TCR beta chain was obtained from a study of patients and donors after allogeneic stem cell transplantation. TCRdb redid the calling of the RT-PCR reads with MiXCR, one entry per CDR3 protein. The table has about 200,000 distinct CDR3 sequences, roughly 40% seen once. Trimming pared 0 bases from V and 3 bases from J, leaving 11 bases between. The CDR3 is made up of 15 amino acids. The germline V gene encodes CDR1 MNHEY and CDR2 SVGAGI. The rearrangement uses TRBV6-5 and TRBJ1-2; the D gene is possibly TRBD1 (5 bases). The TCR sequence derives from a human donor who was either an allogeneic HSCT recipient or a stem cell or donor lymphocyte infusion donor (not recorded which). It is not recorded whose cells these are; they may come from a transplant donor. Source material: blood, either unsorted or a sorted T cell fraction (not recorded which). For the CDR3, the DNA is TGTGCCAGCAGTTACTCGGGGGGTAGAGACTATGGCTACACCTTC. Translating it yields CASSYSGGRDYGYTF.